This T cell receptor beta chain was captured by sequencing in a study of cytomegalovirus exposure and HLA in healthy donors. Study results and caveats: Investigators reported 150 to 200 TCR beta chains as tied to cytomegalovirus. Some V segments could not be told apart, so they were left out, TRBV6-2 and TRBV6-3 among them.

This clone was observed once. Antigen: not known. This CDR3 contains 23 residues. Trimming removed 4 bases at V and 0 bases at J, with 37 bases between. In germline, CDR1 is MNHEY, CDR2 SMNVEV (reference sequence). PCR primers comprised 60 Vbeta and 13 Jbeta primers. This table comes from immunoSEQ multiplex PCR, and its TCRdb copy is limited to in-frame clones, with some not included. Among about 140,000 clones listed, about 80% were seen once. The sample comprised PBMCs. This chain links TRBV27 with TRBJ2-7; weak D call: TRBD1 (6 bases). The sequence was collected from a woman aged 40 to 50 in good health and CMV-seronegative. Here the CDR3 DNA reads TGTGCCAGCAGTTCAACACGAGCCCAGACCGGGACACGGTATCCCCAGCACTCCTACGAGCAGTACTTC. This translates into CASSSTRAQTGTRYPQHSYEQYF.